These T cell receptor beta chains were read from a single sample in a study of beta chain features in type 1 diabetes. Sequenced by immunoSEQ multiplex PCR; TCRdb stores in-frame clones only, minus some. The repertoire includes under 400,000 clones, around 12% of them detected once, and 0.015% to 0.02% sits in the top ten. The sample was naive CD4+ T cells from blood. These receptors came from a man between 18 and 35 years old in good health. Both conserved end residues are part of each CDR3. The order of the fields is V gene, D gene, clone size, J gene, CDR3 DNA, CDR3 protein. D genes are given only for firm matches. Not every row has a clone size; where given, it reads once, few, many or a size class.

>TRBV9|.|.|TRBJ1-1
TGTGCCAGCAGCGTAGTGGGGGCGCGTACTGAAGCTTTCTTT
CASSVVGARTEAFF
>TRBV18|.|few|TRBJ1-5
TGTGCCAGCTCACCGCGAGGGGACTCTAGCAATCAGCCCCAGCATTTT
CASSPRGDSSNQPQHF
>TRBV4-2|.|few|TRBJ1-4
TGTGCCAGCAGCCAAGATGGGCCTGGAAAACTGTTTTTT
CASSQDGPGKLFF
>TRBV7-3|TRBD2|.|TRBJ2-2
TGTGCCAGCAGTTTTCTAGCGGGGGGTTTCACCGGGGAGCTGTTTTTT
CASSFLAGGFTGELFF
>TRBV5-4|.|.|TRBJ2-7
TGTGCCAGCAGCGTTAACCGAGACAGCTACGAGCAGTACTTC
CASSVNRDSYEQYF
>TRBV30|.|few|TRBJ2-3
TGTGCCTGGACAACAAGCACAGATACGCAGTATTTT
CAWTTSTDTQYF
>TRBV14|.|few|TRBJ2-7
TGTGCCAGCAGCCACTTCTCCGGGAGCCGATATTCAGAGCAGTACTTC
CASSHFSGSRYSEQYF
>TRBV6-6|TRBD1|.|TRBJ1-6
TGTGCCAGCAGTTACTCGATTACAGGGGTTTCACCCCTCCACTTT
CASSYSITGVSPLHF
>TRBV28|.|few|TRBJ2-7
TGTGCCAGCAGTTCGCCGGGACAACAATACTTC
CASSSPGQQYF
>TRBV18|TRBD1|few|TRBJ1-1
TGTGCCAGCTCACGATTAGAGACAGGGGAGAACACTGAAGCTTTCTTT
CASSRLETGENTEAFF
>TRBV7-9|TRBD1|.|TRBJ1-2
TGTGCCAGCAGCGCAATAACTGGGACAGGGCGGACCTCTAACTATGGCTACACCTTC
CASSAITGTGRTSNYGYTF
>TRBV9|.|few|TRBJ1-2
TGTGCCAGCAGCGTAGATGGGGGCCCCTATGGCTACACCTTC
CASSVDGGPYGYTF
>TRBV5-4|.|few|TRBJ1-1
TGTGCCAGCACCCAGGTGGGGAACACTGAAGCTTTCTTT
CASTQVGNTEAFF
>TRBV10-3|.|.|TRBJ1-4
TGTGCCATCAGTGAAGGGAGGGGTGCGAGAAAACTGTTTTTT
CAISEGRGARKLFF
>TRBV11-2|.|few|TRBJ2-3
TGTGCCAGCAGCTTAAGGACGGACTCTAGCACAGATACGCAGTATTTT
CASSLRTDSSTDTQYF
>TRBV7-9|.|.|TRBJ1-1
TGTGCCAGCAGAGTTCTGGGGGGGAAGAACACTGAAGCTTTCTTT
CASRVLGGKNTEAFF
>TRBV7-8|.|.|TRBJ1-4
TGTGCCAGCAGCTTACAGACAGTGTCCCTTGAAAAACTGTTTTTT
CASSLQTVSLEKLFF
>TRBV29-1|TRBD1|few|TRBJ2-7
TGCAGCGTGGTAGGACAGGGGGCGACTTACGAGCAGTACTTC
CSVVGQGATYEQYF
>TRBV19|.|.|TRBJ2-3
TGTGCCAGTAGTATAGACAGGGCAAGAGGAGATACGCAGTATTTT
CASSIDRARGDTQYF
>TRBV2|.|few|TRBJ1-3
TGTGCCAGCAGTGATGCGTTCTCTGGAAACACCATATATTTT
CASSDAFSGNTIYF
>TRBV5-8|TRBD1|few|TRBJ2-7
TGTGCCAGCAGCTTGGGACAGGGGAGTATTTCGCCCTACGAGCAGTACTTC
CASSLGQGSISPYEQYF
>TRBV25-1|.|few|TRBJ1-2
TGTGCCAGCAGTGAATGGGGCGGGGACTATGGCTACACCTTC
CASSEWGGDYGYTF
>TRBV13|TRBD1|few|TRBJ1-1
TGTGCCAGCAGCTTAGGCCTCTACGGAGAGACAGGGGCCACTGAAGAAGCTTTCTTT
CASSLGLYGETGATEEAFF
>TRBV9|.|few|TRBJ2-7
TGTGCCAGCAGCGTAGGCAGTAGCGGAGCTTTCTACGAGCAGTACTTC
CASSVGSSGAFYEQYF
>TRBV10-3|.|.|TRBJ1-5
TGTGCCACCAGGACAGACCATAGCAATCAGCCCCAGCATTTT
CATRTDHSNQPQHF
>TRBV7-9|.|.|TRBJ2-6
TGTGCCAGCAGCTTAGACCCAGGGCTTGGGGCCAACGTCCTGACTTTC
CASSLDPGLGANVLTF
>TRBV23-1|TRBD1|many|TRBJ2-7
TGCGCCAGCAGTCAAGCTGACAGGGACAGCCCCCGGAGGGAGCAGTACTTC
CASSQADRDSPRREQYF
>TRBV10-3|TRBD2|few|TRBJ2-5
TGTGCCATTACTAGCGGGGAAGAGACCCAGTACTTC
CAITSGEETQYF
>TRBV9|.|few|TRBJ2-7
TGTGCCAGCAGCGTCGGGGGTAGGGAAGGCTACGAGCAGTACTTC
CASSVGGREGYEQYF
>TRBV5-6|.|few|TRBJ2-4
TGTGCCAGCAGCTTGGTGGGTAGCGGCCACGTTCAGTACTTC
CASSLVGSGHVQYF
>TRBV7-2|TRBD1|.|TRBJ2-7
TGTGCCAGCAGCTTGGGGACAGGGGGCAAAGGGTACGAGCAGTACTTC
CASSLGTGGKGYEQYF
>TRBV5-1|TRBD1|few|TRBJ2-1
TGCGCCAGCAGATCCGGGACAGGGGGAGGGAATGAGCAGTTCTTC
CASRSGTGGGNEQFF
>TRBV7-2|TRBD1|.|TRBJ2-7
TGTGCCAGCAGCCCATGGCAGGGGGCGTTTGAGCAGTACTTC
CASSPWQGAFEQYF
>TRBV7-9|.|.|TRBJ2-3
TGTGCCAGCAGCTTATCCGGCGGAGCAGATACGCAGTATTTT
CASSLSGGADTQYF
>TRBV27|TRBD1|few|TRBJ1-6
TGTGCCAGCAGCGCCGGGACAGGGGCTTGGAATTCACCCCTCCACTTT
CASSAGTGAWNSPLHF
>TRBV10-3|TRBD1|.|TRBJ2-7
TGTGCCATCAGTGAGTCGACAGGGGGTAACGAGCAGTACTTC
CAISESTGGNEQYF
>TRBV11-3|TRBD2|few|TRBJ2-3
TGTGCCAGCAGCCCGCGGGACTACACAGATACGCAGTATTTT
CASSPRDYTDTQYF
>TRBV29-1|.|.|TRBJ1-2
TGCAGCGTCGGATCGCCGGGGGGCAGGCGTGGCTACACCTTC
CSVGSPGGRRGYTF
>TRBV11-3|TRBD2|.|TRBJ2-3
TGTGCCAGCAGCTCCGGTGGGGGGGTTGCAGATACGCAGTATTTT
CASSSGGGVADTQYF
>TRBV9|.|few|TRBJ1-1
TGTGCCAGCAGCCCGGGCATGGGGGGCACTGAAGCTTTCTTT
CASSPGMGGTEAFF
>TRBV29-1|.|.|TRBJ2-7
TGCAGCGTTGAAGAAGTCAGGGACGAGCAGTACTTC
CSVEEVRDEQYF
>TRBV28|.|.|TRBJ2-7
TGTGCCAGCAGTTTGCGTCGCTCCCCCTACGAGCAGTACTTC
CASSLRRSPYEQYF
>TRBV14|.|.|TRBJ1-2
TGTGCCAGCAGCCAAGACAGGGTGTACGGCTACACCTTC
CASSQDRVYGYTF
>TRBV7-2|TRBD2|.|TRBJ2-1
TGTGCCAGCACCTACGAGCCCCTAGCGGGAAAGTTCTTC
CASTYEPLAGKFF
>TRBV7-9|TRBD1|.|TRBJ1-1
TGTGCCAGCAGCTTTTGGACAGGGAGAAACACTGAAGCTTTCTTT
CASSFWTGRNTEAFF
>TRBV30|.|few|TRBJ1-1
TGTGCCTGGAATTTAATCGGGAACACTGAAGCTTTCTTT
CAWNLIGNTEAFF
>TRBV7-2|TRBD1|.|TRBJ1-1
TGTGCCAGCACCCCCCGGACAGGGGTGAACACTGAAGCTTTCTTT
CASTPRTGVNTEAFF
>TRBV4-3|.|many|TRBJ2-7
TGCGCCAGCAGCCAAGACTTTAACGAGCAGTACTTC
CASSQDFNEQYF
>TRBV5-1|TRBD1|few|TRBJ2-3
TGCGCCAGCAGCTTGACAGGGGGCCTAGATACGCAGTATTTT
CASSLTGGLDTQYF
>TRBV29-1|.|.|TRBJ2-1
TGCAGCGTTGGTGGGGGGGAGGGGGTGTACAATGAGCAGTTCTTC
CSVGGGEGVYNEQFF
>TRBV7-3|.|few|TRBJ2-7
TGTGCCAGCAGCAGTGAAGGGGGGACAGCCTACGAGCAGTACTTC
CASSSEGGTAYEQYF
>TRBV5-6|TRBD1|.|TRBJ1-2
TGTGCCAGCAGCCCCGGGACAGGGGTGGGCTATGGCTACACCTTC
CASSPGTGVGYGYTF
>TRBV4-2|TRBD2|.|TRBJ2-2
TGTGCCAGCAGCCCCTTAGCGGGGCTGGTCGGGGAGCTGTTTTTT
CASSPLAGLVGELFF
>TRBV7-2|.|few|TRBJ1-2
TGTGCCAGCAGCTCCACCGGGGCTAACTATGGCTACACCTTC
CASSSTGANYGYTF